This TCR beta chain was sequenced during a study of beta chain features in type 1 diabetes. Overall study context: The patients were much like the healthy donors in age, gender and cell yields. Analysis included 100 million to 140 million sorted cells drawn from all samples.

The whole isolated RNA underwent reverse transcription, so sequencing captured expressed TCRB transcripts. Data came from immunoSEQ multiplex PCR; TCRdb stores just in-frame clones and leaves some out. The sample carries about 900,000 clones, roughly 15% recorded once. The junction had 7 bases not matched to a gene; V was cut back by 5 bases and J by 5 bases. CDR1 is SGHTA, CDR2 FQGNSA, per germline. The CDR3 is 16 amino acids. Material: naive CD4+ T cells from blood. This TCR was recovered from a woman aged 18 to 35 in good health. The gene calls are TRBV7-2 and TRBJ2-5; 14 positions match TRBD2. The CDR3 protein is CASSLRGTSGSETQYF. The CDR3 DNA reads TGTGCCAGCAGCCTCCGGGGGACTAGCGGGAGTGAGACCCAGTACTTC. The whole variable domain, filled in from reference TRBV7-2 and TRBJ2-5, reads GAGVSQSPSNKVTEKGKDVELRCDPISGHTALYWYRQSLGQGLEFLIYFQGNSAPDKSGLPSDRFSAERTGGSVSTLTIQRTQQEDSAVYLCASSLRGTSGSETQYFGPGTRLLVL.